The entry below gives a single T cell receptor beta chain sequence along with its context. Its matching antigen is unknown. Busulfan-fludarabine conditioning, marrow transplant, and cyclophosphamide on days +3 and +4 were administered. The V gene's germline CDR1 is SGHTA and CDR2 FQGNSA. The ends were cut back, 2 bases at V and 6 bases at J, with 12 bases in the middle. The CDR3 runs 14 residues. Here immunoSEQ multiplex PCR was the method, and the copy in TCRdb shows in-frame clones only, minus some. The sample records about 17,000 clones, about three quarters being singletons. This sample is part of a study of T cells after posttransplantation cyclophosphamide. Study-wide findings and caveats: Donor CD8+ memory clones often dominated recipient blood repertoires at later times. TRB overlap between skin or GI tissue T cells and blood was limited. Recipient CMV seropositivity and CMV reactivation strongly tracked TRB clonality.

The sample here was CD8+ T cells sorted from PBMCs, taken roughly 250 weeks after a stem cell transplant with posttransplant cyclophosphamide. This clonotype was obtained from a female patient in her thirties or forties who received an allogeneic stem cell transplant from a related donor, was CMV-positive, and had no GVHD. Some T cells may trace back to the graft donor. This chain links TRBV7-2 with TRBJ2-3, with TRBD2 as a possible D gene (6 bases). This chain's CDR3 is CASSLTPEGDTQYF. The DNA for the CDR3 is TGTGCCAGCAGCTTAACCCCGGAGGGGGATACGCAGTATTTT.